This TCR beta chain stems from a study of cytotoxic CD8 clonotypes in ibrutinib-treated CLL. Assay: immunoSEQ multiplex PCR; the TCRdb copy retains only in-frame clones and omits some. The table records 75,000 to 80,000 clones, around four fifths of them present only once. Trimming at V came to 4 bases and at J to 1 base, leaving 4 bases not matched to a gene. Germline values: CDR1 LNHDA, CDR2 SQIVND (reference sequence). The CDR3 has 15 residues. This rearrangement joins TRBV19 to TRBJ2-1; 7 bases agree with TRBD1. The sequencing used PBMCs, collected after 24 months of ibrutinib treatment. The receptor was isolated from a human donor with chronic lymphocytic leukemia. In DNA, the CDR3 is TGTGCCAGTAGTACGGGACAGAGTTCCTACAATGAGCAGTTCTTC. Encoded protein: CASSTGQSSYNEQFF.